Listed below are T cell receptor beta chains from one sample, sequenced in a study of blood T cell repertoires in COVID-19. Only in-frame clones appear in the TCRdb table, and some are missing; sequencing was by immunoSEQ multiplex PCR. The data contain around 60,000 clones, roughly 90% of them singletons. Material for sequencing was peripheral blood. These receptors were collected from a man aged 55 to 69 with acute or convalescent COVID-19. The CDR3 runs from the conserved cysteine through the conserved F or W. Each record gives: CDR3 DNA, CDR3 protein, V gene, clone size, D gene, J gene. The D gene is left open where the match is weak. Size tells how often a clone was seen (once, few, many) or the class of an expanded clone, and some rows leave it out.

cdr3_nt: TGCAGCGTTGCGCCCAGGTCCGGAAACACCATATATTTT; cdr3_aa: CSVAPRSGNTIYF; v_call: TRBV29-1; clone_size: .; d_call: .; j_call: TRBJ1-3
cdr3_nt: TGTGCTAGTGGTTTGGGGCAAAGCTCTGGAAACACCATATATTTT; cdr3_aa: CASGLGQSSGNTIYF; v_call: TRBV12-5; clone_size: .; d_call: .; j_call: TRBJ1-3
cdr3_nt: TGTGCTAGTGGTTTGTCAGGGGTAGAGACCCAGTACTTC; cdr3_aa: CASGLSGVETQYF; v_call: TRBV12-5; clone_size: .; d_call: .; j_call: TRBJ2-5
cdr3_nt: TGTGCCAGCAGCGCCGGGGACTCTGGAAACACCATATATTTT; cdr3_aa: CASSAGDSGNTIYF; v_call: TRBV11-3; clone_size: .; d_call: .; j_call: TRBJ1-3
cdr3_nt: TGTGCCAGCAGCTCAAACTACAGGGTTGAAGCTTTCTTT; cdr3_aa: CASSSNYRVEAFF; v_call: TRBV5-6; clone_size: few; d_call: .; j_call: TRBJ1-1
cdr3_nt: TGCGCCGGCAGCCAAGGGGAGGGGGGCACCTACGAGCAGTACTTC; cdr3_aa: CAGSQGEGGTYEQYF; v_call: TRBV4-1; clone_size: .; d_call: .; j_call: TRBJ2-7
cdr3_nt: TGCAGCGTGGCAGCGGGGCCTGGGGAGACCCAGTACTTC; cdr3_aa: CSVAAGPGETQYF; v_call: TRBV29-1; clone_size: .; d_call: TRBD2; j_call: TRBJ2-5
cdr3_nt: TGTGCCAGCAGCCCCCGGAGCGCAGATACGCAGTATTTT; cdr3_aa: CASSPRSADTQYF; v_call: TRBV4-2; clone_size: .; d_call: .; j_call: TRBJ2-3
cdr3_nt: TGTGCCAGCACCGTAAACAGGGCGCCCTATGGCTACACCTTC; cdr3_aa: CASTVNRAPYGYTF; v_call: TRBV2; clone_size: .; d_call: .; j_call: TRBJ1-2
cdr3_nt: TGCGCCAGCAGTGAGCTAGCGGGGCCCATCAGGGCCGGGGAGCTGTTTTTT; cdr3_aa: CASSELAGPIRAGELFF; v_call: TRBV10-2; clone_size: .; d_call: TRBD2; j_call: TRBJ2-2
cdr3_nt: TGTGCCAGCAGCCATTCCCGGACAGGGACTTCCTACGAGCAGTACTTC; cdr3_aa: CASSHSRTGTSYEQYF; v_call: TRBV3-1/TRBV3-2; clone_size: .; d_call: TRBD1; j_call: TRBJ2-7
cdr3_nt: TGTGCCAGCAGTTACTTTGGCAGGTACTACGAGCAGTACTTC; cdr3_aa: CASSYFGRYYEQYF; v_call: TRBV6-5; clone_size: .; d_call: .; j_call: TRBJ2-7
cdr3_nt: TGTGCCAGCTCGTCCGGAGAAGGAGGGGAGCTGTTTTTT; cdr3_aa: CASSSGEGGELFF; v_call: TRBV18; clone_size: .; d_call: .; j_call: TRBJ2-2